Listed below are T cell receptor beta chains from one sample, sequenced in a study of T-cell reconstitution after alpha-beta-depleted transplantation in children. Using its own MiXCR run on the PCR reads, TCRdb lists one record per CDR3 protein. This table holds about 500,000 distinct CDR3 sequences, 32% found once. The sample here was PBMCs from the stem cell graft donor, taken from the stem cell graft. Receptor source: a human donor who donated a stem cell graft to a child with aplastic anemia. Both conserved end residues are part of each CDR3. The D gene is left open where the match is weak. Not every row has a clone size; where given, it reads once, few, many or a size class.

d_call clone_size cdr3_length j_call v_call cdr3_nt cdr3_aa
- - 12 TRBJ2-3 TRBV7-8 TGTGCCAGCAGCCCGGGATGGGATACGCAGTATTTT CASSPGWDTQYF
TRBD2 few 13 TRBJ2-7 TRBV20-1 TGCAGTGCTATAAGCGGGAGGTCCTACGAGCAGTACTTC CSAISGRSYEQYF
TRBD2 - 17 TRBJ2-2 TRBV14 TGTGCCAGCAGCCAAGATAAGGGAGGGTTATCAACCGGGGAGCTGTTTTTT CASSQDKGGLSTGELFF
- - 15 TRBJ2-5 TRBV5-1 TGCGCCAGCAGCTTACTCCCGCGGACTCAAGAGACCCAGTACTTC CASSLLPRTQETQYF
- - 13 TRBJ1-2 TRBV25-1 TGTGCCAGCAGTGAATTGATCTACTATGGCTACACCTTC CASSELIYYGYTF
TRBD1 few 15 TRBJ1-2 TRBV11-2 TGTGCCAGCAGCCTAGACAGGGGGACCAACTATGGCTACACCTTC CASSLDRGTNYGYTF
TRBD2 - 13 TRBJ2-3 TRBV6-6 TGTGCAACTGGGGCTAGCGGGACAGATACGCAGTATTTT CATGASGTDTQYF
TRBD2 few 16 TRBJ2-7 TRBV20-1 TGCAGTGCTCCGGGCAGGGCGGGAGGCCCAGCCTACGAGCAGTACTTC CSAPGRAGGPAYEQYF
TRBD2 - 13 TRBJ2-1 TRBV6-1 TGTGCCAGCTCGATAGCGGGACTCTATGAGCAGTTCTTC CASSIAGLYEQFF
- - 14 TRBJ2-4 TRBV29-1 TGCAGCGTTGGAAGTGCGATAGCCAAAAACATTCAGTACTTC CSVGSAIAKNIQYF
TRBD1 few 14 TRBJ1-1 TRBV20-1 TGCAGTGCTAGACCACAGGGGATGAACACTGAAGCTTTCTTT CSARPQGMNTEAFF
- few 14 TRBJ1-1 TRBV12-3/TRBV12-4 TGTGCCAGCAGGGGTTATCAGGGCCGCGCTGAAGCTTTCTTT CASRGYQGRAEAFF